The 4 T cell receptor beta chains below all came from one sample that was sequenced in a study of neurological immune-mediated disorders. TCRdb recomputed calls from the 5' RACE reads with MiXCR, one row per CDR3 protein. The data show 47,000 or so distinct CDR3 sequences, with approximately 9.1% seen just once and 1.6% held by the top ten. Time point here: longitudinal time-point 1 (baseline). Sequencing used PBMCs. The receptors stem from a woman aged 40 to 50 in good health.

This chain links TRBV4-3 with TRBJ2-1; 9 bases fit TRBD2. Trimming took 0 bases from V and 7 from J; bases not matched to a gene: 4. The CDR3 runs to 15 residues. Germline assignment: CDR1 LGHNA and CDR2 YSLEER. The CDR3 nucleotides read TGCGCCAGCAGCCAAGATTCTAGCGGGAATAATGAGCAGTTCTTC. This encodes CASSQDSSGNNEQFF.

This clonotype was counted at least ten times. The rearrangement joins TRBV11-2 to TRBJ1-1, with TRBD1 as a possible D gene (5 bases). The CDR3 is made up of 14 amino acids. V shed 0 bases and J shed 4 bases, with 9 bases lying between them. The germline gives CDR1 SGHAT, CDR2 FQNNGV. CDR3 coding DNA: TGTGCCAGCAGCTTAGATCCAGGGACCACTGAAGCTTTCTTT. It is translated as CASSLDPGTTEAFF.

This clonotype has a handful of counts. This chain uses TRBV12-3 or TRBV12-4 with TRBJ2-1; TRBD2 matches 7 bases. J gave up 14 bases and V 6 bases, and 10 bases lay outside the gene matches. The CDR3 totals 12 residues. The CDR3 bases are TGTGCCAGCAGCTCCAATCCCCGGGAGGAGTTCTTC. Translation gives CASSSNPREEFF.

Many counts were recorded for this clonotype. The chain is built from TRBV29-1 and TRBJ2-3; D unclear. The CDR3 is 13 residues long. Deletions cut 1 base from V and 4 bases from J, with 9 bases between. Germline assignment: CDR1 SQVTM and CDR2 ANQGSEA. This CDR3 is CSVEGSLADTQYF. CDR3 DNA sequence: TGCAGCGTTGAAGGGAGCCTAGCAGATACGCAGTATTTT.